Sequencing of this TCR beta chain was carried out in a study of pediatric ulcerative colitis. Study results and limitations: Blood-rectal clonal overlap within each person was significantly higher in ulcerative colitis patients than controls. Two rectal clonotypes were found only in ulcerative colitis patients, all of them.

TCRdb's copy holds only in-frame clones and misses some; the assay was immunoSEQ multiplex PCR. The table has approximately 15,000 clones, about two thirds seen once; the top ten hold 3.4%. A note on this clone: The antigen is undetermined.

CDR3 length equals 16 residues. Trimming at V came to 6 bases and at J to 0 bases, leaving 7 bases not matched to a gene. In germline, CDR1 is MDHEN, CDR2 SYDVKM. During colonoscopy, one to two rectal pinch biopsies were collected. This chain links TRBV28 with TRBJ2-1; 8 bases line up with TRBD1. The receptor was isolated from a girl aged 10 to 17 with moderate ulcerative colitis. The source material was gut tissue. CDR3 sequence (DNA): TGTGCCAGCAGCACCGGACAGGGTGTCTCCTACAATGAGCAGTTCTTC. Protein sequence: CASSTGQGVSYNEQFF.